This record covers a single T cell receptor (beta chain). These data originate in a study of blood T cell repertoires in COVID-19. Study-wide background: T cells, B-cell-depleted T cells, or PBMCs supplied cDNA or gDNA.

In the authors' workflow: Estimation of nucleated cell counts was performed using reference gene primer amplification. Assay: immunoSEQ multiplex PCR; the TCRdb copy retains only in-frame clones and omits some. V, J and clone size are taken as reported in that table, and D and trimming were inferred from the DNA itself. The top ten hold 0.55% of the sample, which has about 150,000 clones, more than 80% seen once. V lost 3 bases, J lost 4 bases, and 9 bases lay in between. Per the germline V gene, CDR1 is WSHSY and CDR2 is SAAADI. The CDR3 totals 13 residues. This clonotype originated in a man between 45 and 60 years old with acute or convalescent COVID-19. Sequencing was performed on peripheral blood. J is TRBJ1-1 and V is TRBV10-2, with D possibly being TRBD1 (5 bases). CDR3 region: CASSDFRATEAFF. For the CDR3, the DNA is TGCGCCAGCAGTGATTTCAGGGCCACTGAAGCTTTCTTT.